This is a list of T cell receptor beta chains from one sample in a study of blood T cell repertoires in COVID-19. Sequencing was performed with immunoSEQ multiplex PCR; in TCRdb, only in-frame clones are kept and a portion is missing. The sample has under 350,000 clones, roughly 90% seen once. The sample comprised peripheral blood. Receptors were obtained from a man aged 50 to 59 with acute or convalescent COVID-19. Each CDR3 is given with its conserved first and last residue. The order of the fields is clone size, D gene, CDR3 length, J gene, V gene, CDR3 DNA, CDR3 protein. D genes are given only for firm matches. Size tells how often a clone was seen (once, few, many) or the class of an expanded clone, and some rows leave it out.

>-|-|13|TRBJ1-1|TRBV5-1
TGCGCCAGCAGCTTGGGCGGGGACACTGAAGCTTTCTTT
CASSLGGDTEAFF
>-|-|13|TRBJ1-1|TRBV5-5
TGTGCCAGCAGCTTGGACACGTACACTGAAGCTTTCTTT
CASSLDTYTEAFF
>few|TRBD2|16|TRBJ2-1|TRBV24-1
TGTGCCACCAGTGGTTCAGCGGGGGGCCTCTACAATGAGCAGTTCTTC
CATSGSAGGLYNEQFF
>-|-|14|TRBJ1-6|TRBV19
TGTGCCAGTAGTATAGATCCGAGAAATTCACCCCTCCACTTT
CASSIDPRNSPLHF
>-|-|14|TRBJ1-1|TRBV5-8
TGTGCCAGCACCCGTTATAAGGACACCCAAATCGCTTTCTTT
CASTRYKDTQIAFF
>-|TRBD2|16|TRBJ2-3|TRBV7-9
TGTGCCAGCAGCGCCGGGACTAGCGGGGGTATAGATACGCAGTATTTT
CASSAGTSGGIDTQYF
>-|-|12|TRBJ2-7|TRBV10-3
TGTGCCATCAGGGGATCAGGGTCCGAGCAGTACTTC
CAIRGSGSEQYF
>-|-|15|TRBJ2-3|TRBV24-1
TGTGCCACCAGTACAGGGAAGAGGGGCACAGATACGCAGTATTTT
CATSTGKRGTDTQYF
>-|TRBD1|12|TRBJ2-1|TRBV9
TGTGCCAGCAGCGTAGACCAGGGGGTGGTTTTCTTC
CASSVDQGVVFF
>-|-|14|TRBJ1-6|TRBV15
TGTGCCACCAGCAGGGAGGGCAAACGGGAGACCCTCCACTTT
CATSREGKRETLHF
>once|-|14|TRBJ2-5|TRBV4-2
TGTGCCAGCAGCCAAGACGGGGTCCAAGAGACCCAGTACTTC
CASSQDGVQETQYF
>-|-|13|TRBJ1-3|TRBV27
TGTGCCTCCCGAAGGGGTCTCTTTGGCACCATATATTTT
CASRRGLFGTIYF
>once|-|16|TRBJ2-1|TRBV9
TGTGCCAGCAGCGTAGTGGGGCAGGGGATTTACAATGAGCAGTTCTTC
CASSVVGQGIYNEQFF
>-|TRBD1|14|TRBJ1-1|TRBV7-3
TGTGCCAGCAGCCTCGGACAGGGGAACACTGAAGCTTTCTTT
CASSLGQGNTEAFF
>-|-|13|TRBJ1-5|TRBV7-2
TGTGCCAGCAGCACGACAGAGAATCAGCCCCAGCATTTT
CASSTTENQPQHF
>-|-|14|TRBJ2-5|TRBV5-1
TGCGCCAGCAGCTTGGCCAGGTTTCAAGAGACCCAGTACTTC
CASSLARFQETQYF
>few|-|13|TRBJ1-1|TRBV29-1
TGCAGCGTCCCCCGGCCAGGGAACACTGAAGCTTTCTTT
CSVPRPGNTEAFF
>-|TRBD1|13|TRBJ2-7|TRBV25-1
TGTGCCAGCACGGGACAGGTCGGGTACGAGCAGTACTTC
CASTGQVGYEQYF
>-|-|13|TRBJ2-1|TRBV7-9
TGTGCCAGCAGCTTAAACACAAACAATGAGCAGTTCTTC
CASSLNTNNEQFF
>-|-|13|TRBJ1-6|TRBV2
TGTGCCAGCTTGTCACAGGGTTATTCACCCCTCCACTTT
CASLSQGYSPLHF
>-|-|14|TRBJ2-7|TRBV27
TGTGCCAGCAGTTTCGGACAGACCTGGGGCGAGCAGTACTTC
CASSFGQTWGEQYF
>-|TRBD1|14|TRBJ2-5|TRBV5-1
TGCGCCAGCAACACCGGGACAGCACAAGAGACCCAGTACTTC
CASNTGTAQETQYF
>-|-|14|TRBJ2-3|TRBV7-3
TGTGCCAGCAGTCTTACAGGGAGCACAGATACGCAGTATTTT
CASSLTGSTDTQYF
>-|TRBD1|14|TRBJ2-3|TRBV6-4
TGTGCCAGCAGCAGGACAGGGTTGACAGATACGCAGTATTTT
CASSRTGLTDTQYF
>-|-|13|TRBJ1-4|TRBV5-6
TGTGCCAGCAGCTTGTCACTGAATGAAAAACTGTTTTTT
CASSLSLNEKLFF
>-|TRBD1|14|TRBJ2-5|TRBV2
TGTGCCAGCAGTGGAGGGGGCCTTGGCGAGACCCAGTACTTC
CASSGGGLGETQYF
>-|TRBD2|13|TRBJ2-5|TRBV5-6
TGTGCCAGCAGTAGCGGGGTGGGAGAGACCCAGTACTTC
CASSSGVGETQYF
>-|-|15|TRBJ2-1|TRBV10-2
TGCGCCAGCAGCACCCTCCGGGACATCGGGAATGAGCAGTTCTTC
CASSTLRDIGNEQFF
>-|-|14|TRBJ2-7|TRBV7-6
TGTGCCAGCAGCCCGGGGGACTCGTTCTACGAGCAGTACTTC
CASSPGDSFYEQYF
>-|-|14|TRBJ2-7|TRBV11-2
TGTGCCAGCAGCTCTGTGGGGGCCTCCTACGAGCAGTACTTC
CASSSVGASYEQYF
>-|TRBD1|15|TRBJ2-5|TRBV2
TGTGCCAGCAGTGAGGGGACAGGGCCACAGGAGACCCAGTACTTC
CASSEGTGPQETQYF
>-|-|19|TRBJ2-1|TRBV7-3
TGTGCCAGCAGCTTAAGTGCGCGGTCGGGGAGGAAGTTCTACAATGAGCAGTTCTTC
CASSLSARSGRKFYNEQFF
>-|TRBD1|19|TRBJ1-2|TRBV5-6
TGTGCCAGCAGCTTAGTTTCGGCCTCCGGGACAGGGGCCATCTATGGCTACACCTTC
CASSLVSASGTGAIYGYTF
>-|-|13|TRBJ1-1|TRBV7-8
TGTGCCAGCAGCTTTTTCTTGAACACTGAAGCTTTCTTT
CASSFFLNTEAFF
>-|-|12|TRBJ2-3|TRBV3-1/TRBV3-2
TGTGCCAGCAGCCCGAGCCGGGATACGCAGTATTTT
CASSPSRDTQYF
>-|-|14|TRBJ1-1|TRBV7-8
TGTGCCAGCAGCTTCCCGGGGAGCGGGCCTGAAGCTTTCTTT
CASSFPGSGPEAFF
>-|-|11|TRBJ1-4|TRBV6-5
TGTGCCAGCAGCGATCTTCAGAAACTGTTTTTT
CASSDLQKLFF
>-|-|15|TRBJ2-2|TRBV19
TGTGCCAGTATACTATCAACCGCGGCGGTCGGGGAGCTGTTTTTT
CASILSTAAVGELFF
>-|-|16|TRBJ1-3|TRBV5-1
TGCGCCAGCAGCCACGGAGGGGCACGGGGGGGAAACACCATATATTTT
CASSHGGARGGNTIYF
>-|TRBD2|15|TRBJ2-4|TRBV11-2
TGTGCCAGCAGAACGTGGGGGGGGGCCAAAAACATTCAGTACTTC
CASRTWGGAKNIQYF
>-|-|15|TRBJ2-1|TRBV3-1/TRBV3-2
TGTGCCAGCAGCCAAGACAGGGACTCCTACAATGAGCAGTTCTTC
CASSQDRDSYNEQFF
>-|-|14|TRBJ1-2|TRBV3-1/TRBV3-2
TGTGCCAGCAGCCAATCCGCGGGTGATTGGGGCTACACCTTC
CASSQSAGDWGYTF
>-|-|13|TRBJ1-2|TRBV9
TGTGCCAGCAGCGGCACGGACACCTCTGGCTACACCTTC
CASSGTDTSGYTF
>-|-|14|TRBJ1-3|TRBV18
TGTGCCAGCTCACCACGGATGAAGGGGGACACCATATATTTT
CASSPRMKGDTIYF
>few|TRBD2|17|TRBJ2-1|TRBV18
TGTGCCAGCTCACCAATAGGGCGGGGGGGCACTTACAATGAGCAGTTCTTC
CASSPIGRGGTYNEQFF
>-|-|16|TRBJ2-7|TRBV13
TGTGCCAGCAGCTCGGGTTGGGAACAGGGACCATACGAGCAGTACTTC
CASSSGWEQGPYEQYF
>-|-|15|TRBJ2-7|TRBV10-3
TGTGCCATCAGCTCGAAGGGGACTGAATACGGCGAGCAGTACTTC
CAISSKGTEYGEQYF
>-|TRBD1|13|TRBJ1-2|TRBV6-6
TGTGCCAGTTGGACAGGGGGCGACGGTGGCTACACCTTC
CASWTGGDGGYTF
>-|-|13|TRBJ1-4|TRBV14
TGTGCCAGCAGCCAAGGGGGCGTTGAAAAACTGTTTTTT
CASSQGGVEKLFF
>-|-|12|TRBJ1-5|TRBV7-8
TGTGCCAGCGGGGCCGCCAATCAGCCCCAGCATTTT
CASGAANQPQHF